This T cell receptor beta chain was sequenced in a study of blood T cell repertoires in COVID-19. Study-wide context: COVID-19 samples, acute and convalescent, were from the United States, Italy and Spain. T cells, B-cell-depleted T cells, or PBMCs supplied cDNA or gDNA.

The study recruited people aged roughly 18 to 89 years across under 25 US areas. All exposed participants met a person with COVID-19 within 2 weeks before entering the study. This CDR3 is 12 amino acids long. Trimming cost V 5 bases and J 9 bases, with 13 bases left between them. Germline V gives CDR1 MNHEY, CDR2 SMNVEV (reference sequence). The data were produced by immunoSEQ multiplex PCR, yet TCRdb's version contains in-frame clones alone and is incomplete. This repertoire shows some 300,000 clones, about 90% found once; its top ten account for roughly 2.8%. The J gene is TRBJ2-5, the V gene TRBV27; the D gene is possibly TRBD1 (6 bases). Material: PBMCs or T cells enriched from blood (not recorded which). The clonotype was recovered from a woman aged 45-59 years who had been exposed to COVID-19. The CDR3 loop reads CASSARSGAQYF. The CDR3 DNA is TGTGCCAGCAGTGCCAGATCAGGGGCCCAGTACTTC.